These T cell receptor beta chains were read from a single sample in a study of blood T cell repertoires in COVID-19. Only in-frame clones appear in the TCRdb table, and some are missing; sequencing was by immunoSEQ multiplex PCR. The table has more than 100,000 clones, around 88% seen once. Material for sequencing was peripheral blood. Receptors originate from a man in his fifties or sixties with active or convalescent COVID-19. CDR3s include the opening cysteine and the closing phenylalanine or tryptophan. Fields, in order: J gene, D gene, V gene, clone size, CDR3 DNA, CDR3 protein. A D gene is named only where the DNA matches it firmly. Size values are once, few and many counts, or a class for expanded clones, and some rows have none.

TRBJ1-2 | TRBD1 | TRBV29-1 | NA | TGCAGCGTTGAGGGAAGATTGGGACAGATAGATGGCTACACCTTC | CSVEGRLGQIDGYTF
TRBJ1-3 | TRBD1 | TRBV19 | NA | TGTGCCACCAGGAGGACAGGGGATGGAAACACCATATATTTT | CATRRTGDGNTIYF
TRBJ2-1 | NA | TRBV30 | NA | TGTGCCTGGAGTGTACCCCAAGGGGTCGCGAATGAGCAGTTCTTC | CAWSVPQGVANEQFF
TRBJ2-7 | TRBD2 | TRBV7-9 | once | TGTGCCAGCAGCCGGACCGGGACTAGCGGGAGCTACGAGCAGTACTTC | CASSRTGTSGSYEQYF
TRBJ2-4 | TRBD2 | TRBV4-1 | NA | TGCGCCAGCCCGGGACTAGCGGGAGGCGGGAAAAACATTCAGTACTTC | CASPGLAGGGKNIQYF
TRBJ1-5 | TRBD1 | TRBV28 | NA | TGTGCCATCTTATACAGGGGGGTTAGCAATCAGCCCCAGCATTTT | CAILYRGVSNQPQHF
TRBJ2-6 | TRBD1 | TRBV7-8 | NA | TGTGCCAGCACCCAACAGACAGGGCACAACTCTGGGGCCAACGTCCTGACTTTC | CASTQQTGHNSGANVLTF
TRBJ2-1 | NA | TRBV19 | NA | TGTGCCAGTAGTATGCAGGGGGGATCTTCCCCCAATGAGCAGTTCTTC | CASSMQGGSSPNEQFF
TRBJ2-7 | TRBD1 | TRBV6-5 | NA | TGTGCCAGCAGTTACCAGCCTCCGGGACAGGGGAACGAGCAGTACTTC | CASSYQPPGQGNEQYF
TRBJ2-5 | TRBD2 | TRBV28 | NA | TGTGCCAGCAGTTTCGCCGCAGGACTAGCGGGCCAAGAGACCCAGTACTTC | CASSFAAGLAGQETQYF
TRBJ2-1 | NA | TRBV27 | NA | TGTGCCAGCAGTTCGTCCGGGTTTGAGCAGTTCTTC | CASSSSGFEQFF
TRBJ2-1 | TRBD2 | TRBV19 | NA | TGTGCCAGTAGTATTTCTAGCGGGGCGCCCTGGGATGAGCAGTTCTTC | CASSISSGAPWDEQFF
TRBJ1-1 | TRBD1 | TRBV6-1 | NA | TGTGCCAGCAGTGATCCCTCCGGGACAGGGGGTCATGAAGCTTTCTTT | CASSDPSGTGGHEAFF
TRBJ2-3 | NA | TRBV11-2 | NA | TGTGCCAGCAGAAAGCCGAACCCACTCACAGATACGCAGTATTTT | CASRKPNPLTDTQYF
TRBJ1-6 | TRBD1 | TRBV10-3 | NA | TGTGCCATCAGTGAAACGGGACAGGGACCACCCCTCCACTTT | CAISETGQGPPLHF
TRBJ2-5 | TRBD2 | TRBV3-1/TRBV3-2 | NA | TGTGCCAGCAGCCGACGGGCTAGCGGGACCAACCAAGAGACCCAGTACTTC | CASSRRASGTNQETQYF
TRBJ2-7 | NA | TRBV3-1/TRBV3-2 | once | TGTGCCAGCAGCCAAGAGGACTACGGCGGCTCCGAGCAGTACTTC | CASSQEDYGGSEQYF
TRBJ1-2 | NA | TRBV12-3/TRBV12-4 | NA | TGTGCCAGCGGAGTCCGCCGTCATGGCTACACCTTC | CASGVRRHGYTF
TRBJ2-1 | TRBD1 | TRBV5-8 | NA | TGTGCCAACCCGATTCATAAACCGGGACAGGGTGACAATGAGCAGTTCTTC | CANPIHKPGQGDNEQFF
TRBJ2-1 | TRBD2 | TRBV19 | NA | TGTGCCAGTAGTAGATCACTAGCGGGGGGAAACAATGAGCAGTTCTTC | CASSRSLAGGNNEQFF
TRBJ2-3 | TRBD2 | TRBV5-4 | NA | TGTGCCAGCAGCAGTCCGGCTAGCGGGGAGCTAGATACGCAGTATTTT | CASSSPASGELDTQYF
TRBJ1-6 | NA | TRBV6-5 | many | TGTGCCAGCAGTTACCGGACAGATAATTCACCCCTCCACTTT | CASSYRTDNSPLHF
TRBJ1-6 | NA | TRBV15 | NA | TGTGCCACCAGTCCCCTCGGCATAGACATGAATTCACCCCTCCACTTT | CATSPLGIDMNSPLHF
TRBJ2-7 | NA | TRBV27 | NA | TGTGCCAGCAGTTCCTACAGGGTCCCGGATTCTTACGAGCAGTACTTC | CASSSYRVPDSYEQYF
TRBJ1-1 | NA | TRBV5-1 | NA | TGCGCCAGCAGCTTGGCGGGTCGGAACACTGAAGCTTTCTTT | CASSLAGRNTEAFF
TRBJ1-3 | NA | TRBV7-2 | NA | TGTGCCAGCAGCCTAGGCAGGGGATCAGGAAACACCATATATTTT | CASSLGRGSGNTIYF
TRBJ2-1 | TRBD1 | TRBV29-1 | once | TGCAGCTCAGTAACCGGGACAGGGGGCAATGAGCAGTTCTTC | CSSVTGTGGNEQFF
TRBJ1-1 | NA | TRBV23-1 | NA | TGCGCCAGCAGCCTACGAGGGTCCTTT | CASSLRGSF